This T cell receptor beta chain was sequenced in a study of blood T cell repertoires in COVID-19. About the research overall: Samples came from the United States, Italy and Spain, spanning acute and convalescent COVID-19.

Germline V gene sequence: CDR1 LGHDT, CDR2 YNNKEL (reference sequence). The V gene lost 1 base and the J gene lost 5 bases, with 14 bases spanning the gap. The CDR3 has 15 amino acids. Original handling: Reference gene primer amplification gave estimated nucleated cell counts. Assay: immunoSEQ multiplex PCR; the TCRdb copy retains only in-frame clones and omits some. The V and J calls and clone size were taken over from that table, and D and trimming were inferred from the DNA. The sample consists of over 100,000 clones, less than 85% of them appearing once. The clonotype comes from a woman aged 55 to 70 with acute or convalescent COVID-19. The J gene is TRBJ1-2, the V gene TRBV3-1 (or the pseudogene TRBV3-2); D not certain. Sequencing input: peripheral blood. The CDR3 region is CASSQVRSGSYGYTF. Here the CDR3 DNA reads TGTGCCAGCAGCCAAGTCCGATCCGGGAGTTATGGCTACACCTTC.